Below are 5 T cell receptor beta chains sequenced from a single sample in a study of shared clonotypes between healthy human individuals. Method: immunoSEQ multiplex PCR; TCRdb's copy keeps in-frame clones and lacks some. The profile shows about 2.3 million clones, 85% to 95% of them singletons. Material for sequencing was naive CD4+ T cells from PBMCs. Subset denoted: CD45RA+ positively selected. The receptors shown here come from a young man in good health. Some clones in this sample may be carry-over from other donors' samples.

J is TRBJ1-4 and V is TRBV12-2. TRBV12-2 is an annotated pseudogene. CDR3 size: 18 residues. Here the CDR3 reads CASRRRGRTIKANEKLFF. As DNA, the CDR3 is TGTGCAAGTCGCCGGAGGGGTAGGACTATTAAAGCTAATGAAAAACTGTTTTTT.

This chain links TRBV29-1 with TRBJ2-1; TRBD2 aligns across 7 bases. Germline values: CDR1 SQVTM, CDR2 ANQGSEA. Germline trimming cut 3 bases from V and 1 base from J; bases unmatched to any gene: 9. The CDR3 is 16 residues long. The CDR3 nucleotides are TGCAGCGTTGAGTCAAGGGCTAGCGGATCCTACAATGAGCAGTTCTTC. As protein: CSVESRASGSYNEQFF.

The rearrangement uses TRBV11-2 and TRBJ2-2; D remains ambiguous. The CDR3 is 15 amino acids. CDR1 SGHAT and CDR2 FQNNGV come from the germline V gene. V was clipped by 7 bases and J by 6 bases, with 18 bases between them. In DNA form, the CDR3 reads TGTGCCAGCACCGCCGCTGCGAGGACCCCCGGGGAGCTGTTTTTT. It yields the protein CASTAAARTPGELFF.

This chain connects TRBV2 to TRBJ1-3, with D perhaps TRBD1 (6 bases). This CDR3 spans 18 amino acids. V lost 4 bases, J lost 1 base, and 20 bases lay in between. The germline CDR1 and CDR2 sequences are SNHLY and FYNNEI. The CDR3 sequence: CASSGRDTASPSGNTIYF. As DNA, the CDR3 is TGTGCCAGCAGTGGTAGGGACACCGCTTCCCCATCTGGAAACACCATATATTTT.

This clone was seen only once. The gene calls are TRBV7-3 and TRBJ2-1, with 9 positions matching TRBD2. The CDR3 is made up of 15 amino acids. J gave up 7 bases and V 3 bases, and 7 bases lay outside the gene matches. Germline CDR1 reads SGHTA; CDR2 reads FQGTGA. The CDR3 nucleotides are TGTGCCAGCAGCTTGCTAGGTAGCGGGAGAAATGAGCAGTTCTTC. Its translation: CASSLLGSGRNEQFF.